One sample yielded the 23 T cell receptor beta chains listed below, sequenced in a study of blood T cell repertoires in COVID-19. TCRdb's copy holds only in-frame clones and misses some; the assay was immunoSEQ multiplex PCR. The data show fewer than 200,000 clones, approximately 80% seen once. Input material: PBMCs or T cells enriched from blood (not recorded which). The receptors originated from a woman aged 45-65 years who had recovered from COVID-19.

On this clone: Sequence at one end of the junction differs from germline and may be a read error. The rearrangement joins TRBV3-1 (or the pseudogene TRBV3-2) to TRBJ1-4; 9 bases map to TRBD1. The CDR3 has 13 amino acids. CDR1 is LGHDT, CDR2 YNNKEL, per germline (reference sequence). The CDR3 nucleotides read TGTGCCCGAACACGTCCCCCCGGGACAGGGCCCTCTTTT. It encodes CARTRPPGTGPSF.

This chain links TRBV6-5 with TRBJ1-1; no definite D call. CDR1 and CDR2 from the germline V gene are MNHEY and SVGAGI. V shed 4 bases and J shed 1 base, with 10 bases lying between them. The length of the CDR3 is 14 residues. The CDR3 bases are TGTGCCAGCAGTTCCGGTCCCGAGAACACTGAAGCTTTCTTT. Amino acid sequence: CASSSGPENTEAFF.

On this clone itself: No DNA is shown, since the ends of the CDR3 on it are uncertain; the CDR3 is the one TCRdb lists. The CDR3 is CAISDRVAGGNLGGFF. V gene TRBV10-3 combines with J gene TRBJ2-1; the table names TRBD2, a call not compared with the DNA. Germline-derived CDR1 and CDR2 are ENHRY and SYGVKD. The CDR3 is made up of 16 amino acids, end residues included.

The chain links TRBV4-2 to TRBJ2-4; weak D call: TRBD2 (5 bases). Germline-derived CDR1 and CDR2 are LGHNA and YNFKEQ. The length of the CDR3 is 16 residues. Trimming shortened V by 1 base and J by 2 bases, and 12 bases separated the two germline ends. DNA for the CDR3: TGTGCCAGCAGCCAAGGTGTTAGCGCGACCAAAAACATTCAGTACTTC. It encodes CASSQGVSATKNIQYF.

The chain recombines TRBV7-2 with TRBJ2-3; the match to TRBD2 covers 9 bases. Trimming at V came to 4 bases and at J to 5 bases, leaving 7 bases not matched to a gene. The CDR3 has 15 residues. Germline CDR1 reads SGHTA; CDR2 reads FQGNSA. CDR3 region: CASSSLAGVIDTQYF. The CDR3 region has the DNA TGTGCCAGCAGCTCATTAGCGGGAGTGATAGATACGCAGTATTTT. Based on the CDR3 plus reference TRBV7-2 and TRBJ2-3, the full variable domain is GAGVSQSPSNKVTEKGKDVELRCDPISGHTALYWYRQSLGQGLEFLIYFQGNSAPDKSGLPSDRFSAERTGGSVSTLTIQRTQQEDSAVYLCASSSLAGVIDTQYFGPGTRLTVL.

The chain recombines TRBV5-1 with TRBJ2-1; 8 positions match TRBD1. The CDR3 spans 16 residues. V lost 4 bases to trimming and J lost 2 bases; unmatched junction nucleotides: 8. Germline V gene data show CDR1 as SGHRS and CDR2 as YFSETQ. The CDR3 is CASSPGQGFTYNEQFF. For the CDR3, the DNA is TGCGCCAGCAGCCCAGGACAGGGATTTACCTACAATGAGCAGTTCTTC.

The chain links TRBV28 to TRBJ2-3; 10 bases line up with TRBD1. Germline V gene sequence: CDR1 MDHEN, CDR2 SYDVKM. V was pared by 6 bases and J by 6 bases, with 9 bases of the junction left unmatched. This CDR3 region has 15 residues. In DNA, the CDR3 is TGTGCCAGCAGCCGACAGGGGGCTGTACTCGATACGCAGTATTTT. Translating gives CASSRQGAVLDTQYF. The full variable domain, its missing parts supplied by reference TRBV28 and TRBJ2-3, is DVKVTQSSRYLVKRTGEKVFLECVQDMDHENMFWYRQDPGLGLRLIYFSYDVKMKEKGDIPEGYSVSREKKERFSLILESASTNQTSMYLCASSRQGAVLDTQYFGPGTRLTVL.

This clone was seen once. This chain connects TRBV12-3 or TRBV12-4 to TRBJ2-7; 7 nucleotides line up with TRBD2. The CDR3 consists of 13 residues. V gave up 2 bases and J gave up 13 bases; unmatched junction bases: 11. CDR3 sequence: CASSLLAAGPPYF. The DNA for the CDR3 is TGTGCCAGCAGTTTACTAGCGGCGGGGCCCCCTTACTTC.

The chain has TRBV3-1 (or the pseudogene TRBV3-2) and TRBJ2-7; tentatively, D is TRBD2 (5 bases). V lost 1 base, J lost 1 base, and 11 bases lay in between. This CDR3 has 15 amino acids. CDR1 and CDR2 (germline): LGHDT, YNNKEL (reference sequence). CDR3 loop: CASSQGGLRSYEQYF. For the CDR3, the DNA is TGTGCCAGCAGCCAAGGCGGGCTTCGGTCCTACGAGCAGTACTTC.

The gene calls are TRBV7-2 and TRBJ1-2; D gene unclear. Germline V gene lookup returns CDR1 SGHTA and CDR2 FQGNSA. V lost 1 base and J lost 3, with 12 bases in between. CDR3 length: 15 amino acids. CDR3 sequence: CASSLDVRGDYGYTF. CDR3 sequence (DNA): TGTGCCAGCAGCTTAGACGTTCGGGGTGACTATGGCTACACCTTC. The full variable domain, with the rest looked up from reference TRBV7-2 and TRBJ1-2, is GAGVSQSPSNKVTEKGKDVELRCDPISGHTALYWYRQSLGQGLEFLIYFQGNSAPDKSGLPSDRFSAERTGGSVSTLTIQRTQQEDSAVYLCASSLDVRGDYGYTFGSGTRLTVV.

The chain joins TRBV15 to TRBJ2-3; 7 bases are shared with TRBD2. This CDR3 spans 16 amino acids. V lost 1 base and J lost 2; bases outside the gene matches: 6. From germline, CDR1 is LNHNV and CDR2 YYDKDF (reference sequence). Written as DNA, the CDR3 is TGTGCCACCAGCAGAGGGGCTAGCGGACACACAGATACGCAGTATTTT. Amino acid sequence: CATSRGASGHTDTQYF.

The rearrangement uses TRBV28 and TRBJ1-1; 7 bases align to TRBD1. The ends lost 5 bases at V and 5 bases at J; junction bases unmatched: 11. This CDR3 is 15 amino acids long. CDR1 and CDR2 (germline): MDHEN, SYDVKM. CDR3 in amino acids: CASSPLKGAITEAFF. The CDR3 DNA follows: TGTGCCAGCAGTCCCTTAAAGGGGGCTATTACTGAAGCTTTCTTT. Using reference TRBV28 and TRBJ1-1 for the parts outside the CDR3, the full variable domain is DVKVTQSSRYLVKRTGEKVFLECVQDMDHENMFWYRQDPGLGLRLIYFSYDVKMKEKGDIPEGYSVSREKKERFSLILESASTNQTSMYLCASSPLKGAITEAFFGQGTRLTVV.

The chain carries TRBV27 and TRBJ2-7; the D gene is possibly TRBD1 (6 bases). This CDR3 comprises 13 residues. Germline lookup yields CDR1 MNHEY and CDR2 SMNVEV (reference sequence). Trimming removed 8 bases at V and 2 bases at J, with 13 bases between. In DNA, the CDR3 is TGTGCCAGCGGGCTTGGGGGCGCCTACGAGCAGTACTTC. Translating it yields CASGLGGAYEQYF.

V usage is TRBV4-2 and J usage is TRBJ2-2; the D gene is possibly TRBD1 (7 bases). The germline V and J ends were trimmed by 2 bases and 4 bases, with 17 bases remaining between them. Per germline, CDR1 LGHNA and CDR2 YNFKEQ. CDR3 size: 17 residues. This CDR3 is CASSQTTRGAVTGELFF. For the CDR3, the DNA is TGTGCCAGCAGCCAAACGACCAGGGGGGCCGTCACCGGGGAGCTGTTTTTT.

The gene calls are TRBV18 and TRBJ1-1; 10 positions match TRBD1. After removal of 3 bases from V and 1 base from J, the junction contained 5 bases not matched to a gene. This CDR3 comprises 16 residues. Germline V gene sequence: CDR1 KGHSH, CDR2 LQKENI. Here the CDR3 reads CASSPGQGIRNTEAFF. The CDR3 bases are TGTGCCAGCTCACCGGGACAGGGGATTCGGAACACTGAAGCTTTCTTT.

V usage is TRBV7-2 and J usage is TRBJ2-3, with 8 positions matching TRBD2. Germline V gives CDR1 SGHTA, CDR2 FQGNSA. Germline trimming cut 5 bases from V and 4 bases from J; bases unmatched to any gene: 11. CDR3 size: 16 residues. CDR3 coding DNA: TGTGCCAGCAGCGTACTAGCGGTAAATTGGTCAGATACGCAGTATTTT. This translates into CASSVLAVNWSDTQYF.

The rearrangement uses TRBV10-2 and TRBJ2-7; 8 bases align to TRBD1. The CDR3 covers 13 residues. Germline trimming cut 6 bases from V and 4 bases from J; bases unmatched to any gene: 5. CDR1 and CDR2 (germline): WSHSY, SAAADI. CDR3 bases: TGCGCCAGCAGAGGACAGGGCCTATACGAGCAGTACTTC. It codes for CASRGQGLYEQYF.

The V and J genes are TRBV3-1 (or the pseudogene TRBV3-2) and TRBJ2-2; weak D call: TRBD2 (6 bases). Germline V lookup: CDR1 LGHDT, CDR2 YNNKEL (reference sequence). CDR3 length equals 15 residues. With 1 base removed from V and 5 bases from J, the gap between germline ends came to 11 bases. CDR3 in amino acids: CASSQATGETGELFF. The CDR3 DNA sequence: TGTGCCAGCAGCCAAGCTACGGGAGAGACCGGGGAGCTGTTTTTT.

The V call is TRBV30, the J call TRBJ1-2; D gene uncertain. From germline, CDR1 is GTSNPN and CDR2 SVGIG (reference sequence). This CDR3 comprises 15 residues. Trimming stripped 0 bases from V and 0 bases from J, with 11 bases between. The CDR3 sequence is CAWSVLGLANYGYTF. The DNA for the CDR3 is TGTGCCTGGAGTGTACTAGGGCTAGCTAACTATGGCTACACCTTC.

For the CDR3, the DNA is TGTGCCAGCACTAAAAGCCAAAACACTGAAGCTTTCTTT. This sequence encodes CASTKSQNTEAFF. The chain combines TRBV14 with TRBJ1-1; no definite D call. The germline V gene encodes CDR1 SGHDN and CDR2 FVKESK. CDR3 size: 13 residues. V was shortened by 7 bases and J by 2 bases, with 11 bases between the two germline ends.

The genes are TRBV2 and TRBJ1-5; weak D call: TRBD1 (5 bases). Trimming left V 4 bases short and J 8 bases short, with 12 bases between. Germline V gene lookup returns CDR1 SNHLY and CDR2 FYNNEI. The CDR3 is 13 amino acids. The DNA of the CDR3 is TGTGCCAGCAGTGCGGAGGGGTGGGAGCCCCAGCATTTT. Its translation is CASSAEGWEPQHF.

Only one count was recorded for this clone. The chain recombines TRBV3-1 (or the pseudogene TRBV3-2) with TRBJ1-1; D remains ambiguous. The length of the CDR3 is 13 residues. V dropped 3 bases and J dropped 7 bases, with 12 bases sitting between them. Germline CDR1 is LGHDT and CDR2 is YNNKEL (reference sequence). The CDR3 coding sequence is TGTGCCAGCAGCCAGAACAGCCAGGTTGAAGCTTTCTTT. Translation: CASSQNSQVEAFF.

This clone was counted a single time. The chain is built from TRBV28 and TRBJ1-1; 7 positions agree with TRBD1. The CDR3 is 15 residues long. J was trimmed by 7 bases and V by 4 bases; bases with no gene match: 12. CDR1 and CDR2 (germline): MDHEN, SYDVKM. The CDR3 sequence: CASSYSTGKFSEAFF. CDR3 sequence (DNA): TGTGCCAGCAGTTATTCGACAGGGAAATTTAGTGAAGCTTTCTTT.